These T cell receptor beta chains were read from a single sample in a study of blood T cell repertoires in COVID-19. The method was immunoSEQ multiplex PCR; TCRdb's version includes in-frame clones alone and lacks a portion of them. The table includes 80,000 to 85,000 clones, roughly 80% detected once. The sequencing input was peripheral blood. These receptor sequences come from a human donor in a cohort sampled during active COVID-19. Each CDR3 is given with its conserved first and last residue. Each record gives: CDR3 DNA, CDR3 protein, D gene, clone size, J gene, V gene. The D gene is left open where the match is weak. Size is stated for part of the rows, as once, few or many counts, or as a class when the clone is expanded.

TGTGCCAGCAGTTCCGGGGGGCGGTACGAGCAGTACTTC | CASSSGGRYEQYF | . | . | TRBJ2-7 | TRBV28
TGTGCCAGCAGTGATTCCAGGAACACCGGGGAGCTGTTTTTT | CASSDSRNTGELFF | . | few | TRBJ2-2 | TRBV2
TGTGCCAGCAGCTTGATTCTCGGGGAGCTGTTTTTT | CASSLILGELFF | . | . | TRBJ2-2 | TRBV5-4
TGTGCCAGCAGCGTGGAGGCGATTTACAATGAGCAGTTCTTC | CASSVEAIYNEQFF | . | . | TRBJ2-1 | TRBV9
TGCGCCAGCAGCTTGGCGGGGCCGGGGGGTTCACCCCTCCACTTT | CASSLAGPGGSPLHF | . | . | TRBJ1-6 | TRBV5-1
TGTGCCAGCAACCCGGGGGGAAACACTGAAGCTTTCTTT | CASNPGGNTEAFF | . | . | TRBJ1-1 | TRBV12-3/TRBV12-4
TGTGCCAGCAGCTTGGGGAAGGCAAGACAGAGTCAGCCCCAGCATTTT | CASSLGKARQSQPQHF | . | . | TRBJ1-5 | TRBV11-2
TGTGCCATCAGTGAGTCCGGACAGCAAGAGACCCAGTACTTC | CAISESGQQETQYF | . | . | TRBJ2-5 | TRBV10-3
TGTGCCTGGGAAGGGGGCCGGACCCTCTATGGCTACACCTTC | CAWEGGRTLYGYTF | TRBD1 | . | TRBJ1-2 | TRBV30
TGTGCCAGCAGCGATAAGCGGGGTTTCAGAGAGACCCAGTACTTC | CASSDKRGFRETQYF | TRBD2 | . | TRBJ2-5 | TRBV28
TGCGCCAGCAGCGACAGGGAAAGTGGCTACACCTTC | CASSDRESGYTF | TRBD1 | few | TRBJ1-2 | TRBV10-1
TGTGCCAGTAGGCCGACAGGGGGCCGTGACGAGCAGTACTTC | CASRPTGGRDEQYF | TRBD1 | . | TRBJ2-7 | TRBV19
TGCGCCAGCAGCGCGACGGGACTCGGGCTTAATTCACCCCTCCACTTT | CASSATGLGLNSPLHF | . | . | TRBJ1-6 | TRBV5-1
TGTGCCAGCAGTTTGGGGACTAGCGGGAACAATGAGCAGTTCTTC | CASSLGTSGNNEQFF | TRBD2 | . | TRBJ2-1 | TRBV27
TGTGCCACCAGCAGAGATTATCCTAGCGGAGGCAATGAGCAGTTCTTC | CATSRDYPSGGNEQFF | TRBD2 | . | TRBJ2-1 | TRBV15
TGCGCCAGCAGCCAAGGTCCCGGCAGGGGGCCCAATCAGCCCCAGCATTTT | CASSQGPGRGPNQPQHF | TRBD1 | . | TRBJ1-5 | TRBV4-1
TGTGCCAGCAGCCAAGATTGGGGAGAAAACGAGCAGTACTTC | CASSQDWGENEQYF | . | . | TRBJ2-7 | TRBV4-2
TGTGCCAGCTCACCTCCCAATAGCGGGGGGGCCGGCGATACGCAGTATTTT | CASSPPNSGGAGDTQYF | TRBD2 | . | TRBJ2-3 | TRBV18
TGTGCCATAGCCACGGGACTGGGGAACACTGAAGCTTTCTTT | CAIATGLGNTEAFF | . | . | TRBJ1-1 | TRBV10-3
TGTGCCTGGAGTTCACAATTGGGGACAGGGGCAGAAAAACTGTTTTTT | CAWSSQLGTGAEKLFF | TRBD1 | few | TRBJ1-4 | TRBV30
TGTGCCAGCATGGGGAGCGGGACCACTCAAGAGACCCAGTACTTC | CASMGSGTTQETQYF | TRBD2 | . | TRBJ2-5 | TRBV3-1/TRBV3-2
TGTGCCAGCTCCGAAACATCTAAGGGGACAGAAGCTTTCTTT | CASSETSKGTEAFF | . | . | TRBJ1-1 | TRBV18
TGTGCCTGGAGTGTACTGGGGCCGTTGGGCTACACCTTC | CAWSVLGPLGYTF | . | . | TRBJ1-2 | TRBV30
TGTGCCAGTAGTCTCCCGGACAGGGGCTATTCACCCCTCCACTTT | CASSLPDRGYSPLHF | TRBD1 | . | TRBJ1-6 | TRBV19
TGTGCCAGCAGCGCACGAGACCGCAGCACAGGGAATACTGAAGCTTTCTTT | CASSARDRSTGNTEAFF | . | . | TRBJ1-1 | TRBV9
TGCGCCAGCAGCCCGGGAGGCAGTTACAATGAGCAGTTCTTC | CASSPGGSYNEQFF | TRBD2 | . | TRBJ2-1 | TRBV5-1
TGTGCCAGTAGTATAGAGAGGGCTAGCGGGGAAAATGAGCAGTTCTTC | CASSIERASGENEQFF | TRBD2 | . | TRBJ2-1 | TRBV19
TGTGCCAGCCGAGGACAGAGCAACTATGGCTACACCTTC | CASRGQSNYGYTF | . | . | TRBJ1-2 | TRBV12-3/TRBV12-4
TGTGCCCGAGGCGGGGGGGCCCCAACCGGGGAGCTGTTTTTT | CARGGGAPTGELFF | TRBD2 | . | TRBJ2-2 | TRBV30
TGCGCCAGCAGCTTGGGTCCAGGTGCAGATACGCAGTATTTT | CASSLGPGADTQYF | . | . | TRBJ2-3 | TRBV5-1
TGCGCCAGCAGTGAACAGGGGAGCAATCAGCCCCAGCATTTT | CASSEQGSNQPQHF | TRBD1 | . | TRBJ1-5 | TRBV10-2
TGTGCCAGTAGTAGAAACCGGGGGGGCTTAGATACGCAGTATTTT | CASSRNRGGLDTQYF | TRBD2 | . | TRBJ2-3 | TRBV19
TGTGCCAGCAGCTTTACCCGGACCGGGGAGCTGTTTTTT | CASSFTRTGELFF | . | . | TRBJ2-2 | TRBV7-2
TGTGCCTGGAGTTTCGACCCGGCGGGGGGAAACACCATATATTTT | CAWSFDPAGGNTIYF | . | once | TRBJ1-3 | TRBV30
TGTGCCAGCGGACTAGCCAAAAACATTCAGTACTTC | CASGLAKNIQYF | . | . | TRBJ2-4 | TRBV2
TGTGCCAGCAGCCAAGATCCCGGGAGTCAATGGAACATTCAGTACTTC | CASSQDPGSQWNIQYF | . | . | TRBJ2-4 | TRBV3-1/TRBV3-2
TGTGCCAGTAGTATTATGGGTGGAGGTAATGAAAAACTGTTTTTT | CASSIMGGGNEKLFF | . | . | TRBJ1-4 | TRBV19
TGTGCCAGCAGTGTCCGACTAGCGGGGCGAAACAATGAGCAGTTCTTC | CASSVRLAGRNNEQFF | TRBD2 | . | TRBJ2-1 | TRBV6-1
TGTGCCATCAGTGGAGGGACAGTCAACTATGGCTACACCTTC | CAISGGTVNYGYTF | TRBD1 | . | TRBJ1-2 | TRBV10-3
TGCGCCAGCAGCTCTGACAGGGAGAATGAAAAACTGTTTTTT | CASSSDRENEKLFF | TRBD1 | . | TRBJ1-4 | TRBV5-1
TGTGCCAGTACAGGGGGGAACAAAAACATTCAGTACTTC | CASTGGNKNIQYF | TRBD1 | . | TRBJ2-4 | TRBV2